The T cell receptor beta chain under discussion was sequenced for a study of blood T cell repertoires in COVID-19. TCRdb keeps only in-frame clones here, not all; method: immunoSEQ multiplex PCR. The sample contains 130,000 to 150,000 clones, 81% of which appear only once. This clone has just a few counts. This clonotype was sampled from a human donor with acute or convalescent COVID-19. The donor label of this sample is uncertain. The source material was peripheral blood.

This CDR3 reads CATRQGSNRDYGYTF. Here the CDR3 DNA reads TGTGCCACTCGACAGGGTAGTAACAGGGACTATGGCTACACCTTC. This chain connects TRBV6-5 to TRBJ1-2, with 7 bases lining up with TRBD1. The CDR3 contains 15 residues. Trimming removed 10 bases from V and 3 bases from J; junction bases left unmatched: 14. Germline V gives CDR1 MNHEY, CDR2 SVGAGI.